The clone carrying this T cell receptor beta chain came up a few times. This entry comes from a study of T-cell reconstitution after alpha-beta-depleted transplantation in children. Trimming removed 6 bases from V and 0 bases from J, with 15 bases in between. The CDR3 is made up of 15 amino acids. Germline V gives CDR1 DFQATT, CDR2 SNEGSKA (reference sequence). Unique molecular identifiers were used in preparing the TCRbeta library. One entry per CDR3 protein results from TCRdb running MiXCR on the PCR reads. This table has about 360,000 distinct CDR3 sequences, about an eighth appearing once. The V and J genes are TRBV20-1 and TRBJ2-1; perhaps TRBD2 as D (6 bases). Specimen: PBMCs, collected from the stem cell graft. This clonotype originated in a human donor who donated a stem cell graft to a child with Fanconi anemia. CDR3 in amino acids: CSAHLRGSSYNEQFF. The CDR3 DNA follows: TGCAGTGCGCATCTCCGGGGGAGCTCCTACAATGAGCAGTTCTTC.